This T cell receptor (beta chain) was observed in a study of cytomegalovirus exposure and HLA in healthy donors. Findings of the study overall: At a 0.05 false discovery rate, a later analysis found 18,000 or so TCR beta sequences to be associated with HLA alleles. With high specificity and sensitivity, the classifier reportedly diagnosed cytomegalovirus status.

In the PCR, 60 Vbeta and 13 Jbeta primers were used. The data were produced by immunoSEQ multiplex PCR, yet TCRdb's version contains in-frame clones alone and is incomplete. The data show about 140,000 clones, approximately 84% seen once. A remark on this clone: Its antigen remains unidentified.

While unrecorded immune exposures were likely, the donors were nominally healthy when sampled. CDR3 length equals 15 residues. Trimming took 9 bases from V and 15 from J; bases not matched to a gene: 21. CDR1 and CDR2 from the germline V gene are SGHRS and YFSETQ. Sequences were obtained from PBMCs. The chain couples TRBV5-1 to TRBJ2-1; 10 bases match TRBD2. This receptor was identified in a woman between 35 and 50 years old in good health and CMV-seronegative. The CDR3 bases are TGCGCCACCACAGAGGTAGGTGGCTCACTAGCGGGATTGTTCTTC. It yields the protein CATTEVGGSLAGLFF.